This paragraph reports one T cell receptor beta chain. Its cognate antigen is unknown. Likely unrecorded immune exposures existed in these nominally healthy donors. These data are taken from a study of cytomegalovirus exposure and HLA in healthy donors. The overall study: There were 100 million to 120 million unique TCR beta sequences, drawn from 180 million or so T cells, in an earlier analysis. The Caucasian-associated ancestry cluster held 65% to 90% of 350 to 450 genotyped donors. General study findings and limits: No immune exposure information besides CMV serostatus was available.

The primer mix had 60 Vbeta and 13 Jbeta primers. This table comes from immunoSEQ multiplex PCR, and its TCRdb copy is limited to in-frame clones, with some not included. The repertoire consists of over 95,000 clones, with about 83% occurring once and the leading ten covering about 2.5%. The CDR3 totals 17 residues. Looked up from germline, CDR1 is LNHDA and CDR2 is SQIVND (reference sequence). V was clipped by 8 bases and J by 4 bases; unmatched bases: 9. The gene calls are TRBV19 and TRBJ2-3; 16 bases align to TRBD2. Material: PBMCs. This sequence originates from a female donor in good health and CMV-seronegative. The CDR3 is CASGTPGLAGGPDTQYF. CDR3 DNA: TGTGCCAGTGGGACCCCGGGACTAGCGGGGGGGCCAGATACGCAGTATTTT.